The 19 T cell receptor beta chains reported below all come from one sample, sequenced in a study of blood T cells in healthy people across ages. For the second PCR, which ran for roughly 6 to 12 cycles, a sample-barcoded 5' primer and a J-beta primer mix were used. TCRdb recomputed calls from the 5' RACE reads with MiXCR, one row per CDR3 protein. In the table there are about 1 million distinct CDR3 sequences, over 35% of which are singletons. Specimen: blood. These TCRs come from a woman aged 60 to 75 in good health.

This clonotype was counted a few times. CDR3 sequence: CATSDFGGGETQYF. In DNA form, the CDR3 reads TGTGCCACCAGTGATTTCGGAGGGGGAGAGACCCAGTACTTC. The J gene is TRBJ2-5, the V gene TRBV24-1; D could derive from TRBD1 or TRBD2 (6 bases each). V lost 1 base to trimming and J lost 4 bases, with 9 bases between them. The CDR3 spans 14 residues. The V gene's germline CDR1 is KGHDR and CDR2 SFDVKD.

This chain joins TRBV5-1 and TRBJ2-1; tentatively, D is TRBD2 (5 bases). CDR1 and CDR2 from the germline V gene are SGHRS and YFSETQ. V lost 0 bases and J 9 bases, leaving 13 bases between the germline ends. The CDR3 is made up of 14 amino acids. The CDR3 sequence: CASSLGVGEGEQFF. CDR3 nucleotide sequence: TGCGCCAGCAGCTTGGGTGTCGGGGAAGGTGAGCAGTTCTTC.

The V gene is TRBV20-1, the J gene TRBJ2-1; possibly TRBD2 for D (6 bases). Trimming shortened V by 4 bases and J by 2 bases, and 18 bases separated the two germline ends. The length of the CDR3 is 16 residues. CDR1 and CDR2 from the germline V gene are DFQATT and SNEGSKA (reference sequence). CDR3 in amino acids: CSATQAGSGPYNEQFF. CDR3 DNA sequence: TGCAGTGCTACCCAGGCCGGGAGTGGCCCCTACAATGAGCAGTTCTTC.

In DNA, the CDR3 is TGCAGTGCTAGAGATTGGGCACAGGGTAAACCAGATACGCAGTATTTT. Encoded protein: CSARDWAQGKPDTQYF. The chain combines TRBV20-1 with TRBJ2-3; weak D call: TRBD1 (6 bases). This CDR3 has 16 residues. Germline CDR1 reads DFQATT; CDR2 reads SNEGSKA (reference sequence). V was trimmed by 0 bases and J by 4 bases, leaving 17 bases between them.

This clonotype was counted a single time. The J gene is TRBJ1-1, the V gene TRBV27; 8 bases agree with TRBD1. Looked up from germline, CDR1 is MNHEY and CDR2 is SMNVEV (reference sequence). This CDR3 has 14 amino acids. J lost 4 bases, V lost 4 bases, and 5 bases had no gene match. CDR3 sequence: CASSSADRGTEAFF. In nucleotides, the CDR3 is TGTGCCAGCAGTTCCGCCGACAGGGGCACTGAAGCTTTCTTT.

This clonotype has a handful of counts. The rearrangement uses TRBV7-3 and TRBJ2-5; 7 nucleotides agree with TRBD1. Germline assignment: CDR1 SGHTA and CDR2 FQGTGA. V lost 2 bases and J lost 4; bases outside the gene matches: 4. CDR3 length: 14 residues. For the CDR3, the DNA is TGTGCCAGCAGCTTACAGGGGGTGGCAGAGACCCAGTACTTC. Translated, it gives CASSLQGVAETQYF.

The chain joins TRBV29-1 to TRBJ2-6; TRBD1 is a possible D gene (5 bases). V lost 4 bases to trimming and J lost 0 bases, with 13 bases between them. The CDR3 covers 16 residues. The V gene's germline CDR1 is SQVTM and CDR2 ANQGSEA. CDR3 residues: CSVVAQVLSGANVLTF. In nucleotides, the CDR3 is TGCAGCGTTGTCGCACAGGTACTCTCTGGGGCCAACGTCCTGACTTTC.

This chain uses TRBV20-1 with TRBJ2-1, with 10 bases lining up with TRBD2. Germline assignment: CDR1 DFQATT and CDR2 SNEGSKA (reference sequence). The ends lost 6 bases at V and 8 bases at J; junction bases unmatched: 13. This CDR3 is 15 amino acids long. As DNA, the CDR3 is TGCAGTGCACGACCAGCTAGCGGGAGATTGGATGAGCAGTTCTTC. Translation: CSARPASGRLDEQFF.

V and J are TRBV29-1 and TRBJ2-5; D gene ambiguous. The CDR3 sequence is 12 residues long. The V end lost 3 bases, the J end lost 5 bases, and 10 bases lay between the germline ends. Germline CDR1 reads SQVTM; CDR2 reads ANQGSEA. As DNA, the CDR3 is TGCAGCGTTGAGCCGGTTTCGGAGACCCAGTACTTC. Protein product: CSVEPVSETQYF.

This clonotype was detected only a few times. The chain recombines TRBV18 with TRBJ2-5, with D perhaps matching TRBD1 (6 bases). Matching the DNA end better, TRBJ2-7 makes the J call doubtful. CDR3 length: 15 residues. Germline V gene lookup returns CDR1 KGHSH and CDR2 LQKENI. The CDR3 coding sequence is TGTGCCAGCTCAACCCCCAAACAGGGCCTCTACGAGCAGTACTTC. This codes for CASSTPKQGLYEQYF.

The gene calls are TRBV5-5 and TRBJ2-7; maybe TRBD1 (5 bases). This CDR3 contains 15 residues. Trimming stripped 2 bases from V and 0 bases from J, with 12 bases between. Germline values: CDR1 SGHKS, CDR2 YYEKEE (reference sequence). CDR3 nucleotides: TGTGCCAGCAGCTTTAGGACATTCAGCTCCTACGAGCAGTACTTC. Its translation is CASSFRTFSSYEQYF.

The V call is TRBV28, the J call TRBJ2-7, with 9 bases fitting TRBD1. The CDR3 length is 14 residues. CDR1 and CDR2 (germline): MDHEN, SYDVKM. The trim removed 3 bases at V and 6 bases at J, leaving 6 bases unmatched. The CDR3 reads CASSLGTGRREQYF. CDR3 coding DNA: TGTGCCAGCAGTTTGGGGACAGGGAGGCGCGAGCAGTACTTC.

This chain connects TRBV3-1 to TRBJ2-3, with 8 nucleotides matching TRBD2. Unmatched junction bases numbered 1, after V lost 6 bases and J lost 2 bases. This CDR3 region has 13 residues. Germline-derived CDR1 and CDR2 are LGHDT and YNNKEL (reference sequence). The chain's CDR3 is CASRLAATDTQYF. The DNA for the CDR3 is TGTGCCAGCAGACTAGCGGCCACAGATACGCAGTATTTT.

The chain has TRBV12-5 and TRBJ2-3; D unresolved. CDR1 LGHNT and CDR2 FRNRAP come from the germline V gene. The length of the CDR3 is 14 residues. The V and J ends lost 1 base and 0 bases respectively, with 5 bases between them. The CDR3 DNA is TGTGCTAGTGGTTTGGGGGTTAGCACAGATACGCAGTATTTT. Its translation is CASGLGVSTDTQYF.

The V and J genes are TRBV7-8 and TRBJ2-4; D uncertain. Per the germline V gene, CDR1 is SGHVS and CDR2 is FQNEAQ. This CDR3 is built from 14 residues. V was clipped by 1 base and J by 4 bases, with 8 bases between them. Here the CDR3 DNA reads TGTGCCAGCAGCTTAGGATTAATGAAAAACATTCAGTACTTC. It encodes CASSLGLMKNIQYF. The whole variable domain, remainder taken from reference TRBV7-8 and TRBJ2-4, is GAGVSQSPRYKVAKRGQDVALRCDPISGHVSLFWYQQALGQGPEFLTYFQNEAQLDKSGLPSDRFFAERPEGSVSTLKIQRTQQEDSAVYLCASSLGLMKNIQYFGAGTRLSVL.

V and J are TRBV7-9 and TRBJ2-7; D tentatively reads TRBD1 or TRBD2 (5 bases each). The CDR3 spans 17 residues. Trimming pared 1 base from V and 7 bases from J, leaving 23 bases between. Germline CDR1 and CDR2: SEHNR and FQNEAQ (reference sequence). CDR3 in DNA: TGTGCCAGCAGCTTAGGTCCTGGGACGGGCACCTACAATGAGCAGTACTTC. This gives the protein CASSLGPGTGTYNEQYF.

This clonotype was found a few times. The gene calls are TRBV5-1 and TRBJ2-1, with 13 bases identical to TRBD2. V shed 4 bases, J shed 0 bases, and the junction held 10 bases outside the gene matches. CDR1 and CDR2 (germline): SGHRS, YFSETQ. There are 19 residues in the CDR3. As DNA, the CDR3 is TGCGCCAGCAGCATTAGACTAGCGGGAGGTGGGACCTCCTACAATGAGCAGTTCTTC. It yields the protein CASSIRLAGGGTSYNEQFF.

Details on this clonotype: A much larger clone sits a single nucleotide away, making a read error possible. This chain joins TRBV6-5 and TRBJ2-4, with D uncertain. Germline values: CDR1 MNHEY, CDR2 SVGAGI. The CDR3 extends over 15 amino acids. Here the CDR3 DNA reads TGTGCCGGCAGTTCCCGTACGGTAGCCAAAAACATTCAGTACTTC. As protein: CAGSSRTVAKNIQYF.

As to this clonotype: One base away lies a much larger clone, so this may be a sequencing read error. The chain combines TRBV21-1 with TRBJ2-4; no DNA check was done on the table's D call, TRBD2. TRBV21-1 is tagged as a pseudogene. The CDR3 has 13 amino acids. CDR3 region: CVTQGGSGNIQYF. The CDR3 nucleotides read TGTGTCACCCAGGGCGGGAGCGGAAACATTCAGTACTTC.